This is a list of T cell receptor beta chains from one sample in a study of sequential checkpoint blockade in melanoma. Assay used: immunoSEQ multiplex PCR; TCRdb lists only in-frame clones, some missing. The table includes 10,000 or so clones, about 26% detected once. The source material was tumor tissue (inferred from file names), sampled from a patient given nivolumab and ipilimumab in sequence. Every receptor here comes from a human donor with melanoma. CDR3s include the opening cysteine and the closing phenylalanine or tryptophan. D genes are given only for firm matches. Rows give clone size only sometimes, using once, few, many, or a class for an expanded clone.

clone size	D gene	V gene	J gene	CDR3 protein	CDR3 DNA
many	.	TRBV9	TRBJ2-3	CASSELSSGELTQYF	TGTGCCAGCAGTGAACTATCCTCCGGGGAGCTGACGCAGTATTTT
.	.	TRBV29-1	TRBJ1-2	CSVDVADSNYGYTF	TGCAGCGTTGATGTTGCGGACTCTAACTATGGCTACACCTTC
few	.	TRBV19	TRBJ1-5	CASSIQSSNQPQHF	TGTGCCAGTAGTATTCAGTCTAGCAATCAGCCCCAGCATTTT
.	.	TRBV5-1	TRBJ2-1	CASSLGTRVSYNEQFF	TGCGCCAGCAGCTTGGGGACCAGGGTTTCATACAATGAGCAGTTCTTC
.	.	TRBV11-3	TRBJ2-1	CASSLEWGVSSYNEQFF	TGTGCCAGCAGCTTAGAGTGGGGGGTAAGCTCCTACAATGAGCAGTTCTTC
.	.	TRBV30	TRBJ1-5	CAWSGLAASNQPQHF	TGTGCCTGGAGTGGCCTCGCGGCTAGCAATCAGCCCCAGCATTTT
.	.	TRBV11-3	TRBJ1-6	CASSSGGGPGSPLHF	TGTGCCAGCAGTTCCGGGGGGGGGCCAGGTTCACCCCTCCACTTT
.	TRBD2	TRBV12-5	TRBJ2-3	CASGWNIAGVFTDTQYF	TGTGCTAGTGGTTGGAATATAGCGGGGGTGTTCACAGATACGCAGTATTTT
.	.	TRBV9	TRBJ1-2	CASIEQGYYGYTF	TGTGCCAGCATCGAGCAGGGCTACTATGGCTACACCTTC
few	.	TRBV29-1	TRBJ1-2	CSVPRGNYGYTF	TGCAGCGTTCCCAGGGGAAACTATGGCTACACCTTC
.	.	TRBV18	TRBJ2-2	CASSRQRGGGLMNTGELFF	TGTGCCAGCTCACGGCAACGTGGAGGGGGCCTAATGAACACCGGGGAGCTGTTTTTT
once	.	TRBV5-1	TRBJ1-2	CASSLGSTANYGYTF	TGCGCCAGCAGCTTGGGGTCGACAGCTAACTATGGCTACACCTTC
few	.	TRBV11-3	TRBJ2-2	CASSPTRFRATGELFF	TGTGCCAGCAGCCCTACTCGATTTAGGGCCACCGGGGAGCTGTTTTTT
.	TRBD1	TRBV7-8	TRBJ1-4	CASSFRTGEKLFF	TGTGCCAGCAGCTTCAGGACAGGCGAAAAACTGTTTTTT
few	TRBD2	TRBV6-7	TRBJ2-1	CASSVAGGGTYEQFF	TGTGCCAGCAGTGTAGCGGGGGGAGGCACCTATGAGCAGTTCTTC
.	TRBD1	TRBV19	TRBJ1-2	CASSQTGGGYGYTF	TGTGCCAGTAGTCAGACAGGGGGAGGTTATGGCTACACCTTC
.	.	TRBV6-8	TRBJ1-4	CASSYGGREKLFF	TGTGCCAGCAGTTACGGGGGCCGCGAAAAACTGTTTTTT
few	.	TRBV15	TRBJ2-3	CATSRGRGPSTDTQYF	TGTGCCACCAGCAGAGGGCGGGGGCCTAGCACAGATACGCAGTATTTT
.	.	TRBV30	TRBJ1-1	CAWSTASNTEAFF	TGTGCCTGGAGTACAGCCTCGAACACTGAAGCTTTCTTT
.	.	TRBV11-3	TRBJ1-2	CASSLGGHHNPDYGYTF	TGTGCCAGCAGCTTAGGGGGACACCACAACCCCGACTATGGCTACACCTTC
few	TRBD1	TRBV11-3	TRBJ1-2	CASSVFTGGAYGYTF	TGTGCCAGCAGCGTCTTTACAGGGGGGGCCTATGGCTACACCTTC
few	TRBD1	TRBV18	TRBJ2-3	CASSPQGQASTDTQYF	TGTGCCAGCTCACCACAGGGACAGGCCAGCACAGATACGCAGTATTTT
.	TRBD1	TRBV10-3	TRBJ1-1	CAISESPGGTEAFF	TGTGCCATCAGTGAGTCTCCAGGGGGAACTGAAGCTTTCTTT
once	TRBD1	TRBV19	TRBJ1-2	CASTPHRDRNYGYTF	TGTGCCAGTACCCCCCACCGGGACAGGAACTATGGCTACACCTTC
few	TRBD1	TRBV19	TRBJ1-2	CASSQPHRGSYGYTF	TGTGCCAGTAGTCAACCCCACAGGGGGAGCTATGGCTACACCTTC
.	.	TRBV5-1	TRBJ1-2	CASRDGGSVYGYTF	TGCGCCAGCCGGGATGGAGGTTCAGTCTATGGCTACACCTTC
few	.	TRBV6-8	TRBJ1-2	CASNKATGSAYGYTF	TGTGCCAGCAACAAAGCGACGGGGAGCGCCTATGGCTACACCTTC
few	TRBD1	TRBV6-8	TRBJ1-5	CASKQGTANQPQHF	TGTGCCAGCAAACAGGGGACAGCAAATCAGCCCCAGCATTTT